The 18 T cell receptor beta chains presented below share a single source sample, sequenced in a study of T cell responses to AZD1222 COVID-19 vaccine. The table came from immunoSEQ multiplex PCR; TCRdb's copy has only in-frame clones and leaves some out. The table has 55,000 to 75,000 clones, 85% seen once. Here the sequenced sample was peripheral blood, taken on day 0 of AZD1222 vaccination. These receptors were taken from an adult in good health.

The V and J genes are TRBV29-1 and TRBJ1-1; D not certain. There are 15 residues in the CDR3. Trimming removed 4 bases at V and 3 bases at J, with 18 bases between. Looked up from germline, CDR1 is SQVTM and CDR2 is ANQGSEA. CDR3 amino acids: CSVVRGGNWDTEAFF. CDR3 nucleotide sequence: TGCAGCGTTGTCCGCGGAGGAAACTGGGACACTGAAGCTTTCTTT. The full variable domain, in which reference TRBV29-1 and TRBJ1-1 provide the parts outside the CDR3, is SAVISQKPSRDICQRGTSLTIQCQVDSQVTMMFWYRQQPGQSLTLIATANQGSEATYESGFVIDKFPISRPNLTFSTLTVSNMSPEDSSIYLCSVVRGGNWDTEAFFGQGTRLTVV.

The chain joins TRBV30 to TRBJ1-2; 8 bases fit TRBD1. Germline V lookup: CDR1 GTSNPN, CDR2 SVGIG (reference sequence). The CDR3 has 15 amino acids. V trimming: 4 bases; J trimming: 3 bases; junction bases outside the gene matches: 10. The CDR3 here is CAWKRPDRDDYGYTF. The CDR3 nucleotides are TGTGCCTGGAAACGCCCGGACAGGGATGACTATGGCTACACCTTC.

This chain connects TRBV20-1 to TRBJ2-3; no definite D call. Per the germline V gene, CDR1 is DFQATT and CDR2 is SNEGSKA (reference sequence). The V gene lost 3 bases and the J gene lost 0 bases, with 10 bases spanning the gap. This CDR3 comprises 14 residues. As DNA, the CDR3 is TGCAGTGCTAGTCACCAGACTAGCACAGATACGCAGTATTTT. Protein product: CSASHQTSTDTQYF.

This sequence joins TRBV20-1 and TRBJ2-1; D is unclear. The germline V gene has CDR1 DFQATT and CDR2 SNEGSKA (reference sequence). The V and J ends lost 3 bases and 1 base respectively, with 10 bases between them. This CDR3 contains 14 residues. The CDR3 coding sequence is TGCAGTGCTAGTCCGTCGGCGTCCTACAATGAGCAGTTCTTC. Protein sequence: CSASPSASYNEQFF.

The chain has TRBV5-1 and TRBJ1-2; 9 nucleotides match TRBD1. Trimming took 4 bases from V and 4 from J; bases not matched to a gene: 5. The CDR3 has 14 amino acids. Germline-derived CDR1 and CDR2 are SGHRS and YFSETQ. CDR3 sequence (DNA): TGCGCCAGCAGCCCCAGACAGGGGGGCTATGGCTACACCTTC. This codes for CASSPRQGGYGYTF. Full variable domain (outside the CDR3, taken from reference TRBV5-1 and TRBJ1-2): KAGVTQTPRYLIKTRGQQVTLSCSPISGHRSVSWYQQTPGQGLQFLFEYFSETQRNKGNFPGRFSGRQFSNSRSEMNVSTLELGDSALYLCASSPRQGGYGYTFGSGTRLTVV.

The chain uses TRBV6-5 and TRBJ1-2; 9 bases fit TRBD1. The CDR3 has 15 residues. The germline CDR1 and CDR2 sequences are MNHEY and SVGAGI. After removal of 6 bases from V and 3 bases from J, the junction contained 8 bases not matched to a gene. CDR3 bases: TGTGCCAGCAGCAGGGACAGGGTGGACGACTATGGCTACACCTTC. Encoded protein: CASSRDRVDDYGYTF.

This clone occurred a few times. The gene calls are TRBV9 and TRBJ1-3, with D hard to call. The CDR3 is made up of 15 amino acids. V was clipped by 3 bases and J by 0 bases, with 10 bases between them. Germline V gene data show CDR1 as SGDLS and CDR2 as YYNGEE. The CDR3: CASSGPVYSGNTIYF. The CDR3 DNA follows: TGTGCCAGCAGCGGGCCCGTCTACTCTGGAAACACCATATATTTT.

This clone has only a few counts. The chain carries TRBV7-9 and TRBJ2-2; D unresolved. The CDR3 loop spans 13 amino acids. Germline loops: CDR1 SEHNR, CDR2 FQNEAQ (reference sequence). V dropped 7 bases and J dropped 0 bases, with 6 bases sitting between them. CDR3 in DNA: TGTGCCAGCACAGACTCGAACACCGGGGAGCTGTTTTTT. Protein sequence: CASTDSNTGELFF.

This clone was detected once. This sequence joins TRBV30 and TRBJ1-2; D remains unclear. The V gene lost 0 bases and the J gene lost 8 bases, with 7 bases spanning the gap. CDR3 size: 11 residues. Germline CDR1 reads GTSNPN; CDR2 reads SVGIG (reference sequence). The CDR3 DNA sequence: TGTGCCTGGAGTGTACAGTCCGGCTACACCTTC. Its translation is CAWSVQSGYTF. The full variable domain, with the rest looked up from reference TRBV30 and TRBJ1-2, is SQTIHQWPATLVQPVGSPLSLECTVEGTSNPNLYWYRQAAGRGLQLLFYSVGIGQISSEVPQNLSASRPQDRQFILSSKKLLLSDSGFYLCAWSVQSGYTFGSGTRLTVV.

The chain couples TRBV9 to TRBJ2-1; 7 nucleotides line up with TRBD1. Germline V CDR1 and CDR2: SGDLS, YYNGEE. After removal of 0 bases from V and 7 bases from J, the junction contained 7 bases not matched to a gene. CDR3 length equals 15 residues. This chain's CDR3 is CASSVGGGSLNEQFF. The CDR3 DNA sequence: TGTGCCAGCAGCGTAGGAGGGGGCTCGCTGAATGAGCAGTTCTTC.

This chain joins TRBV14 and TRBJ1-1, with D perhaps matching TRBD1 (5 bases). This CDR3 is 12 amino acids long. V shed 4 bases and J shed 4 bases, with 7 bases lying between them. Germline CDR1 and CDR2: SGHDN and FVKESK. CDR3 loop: CASSRGGTEAFF. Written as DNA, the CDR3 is TGTGCCAGCAGCCGGGGGGGCACTGAAGCTTTCTTT.

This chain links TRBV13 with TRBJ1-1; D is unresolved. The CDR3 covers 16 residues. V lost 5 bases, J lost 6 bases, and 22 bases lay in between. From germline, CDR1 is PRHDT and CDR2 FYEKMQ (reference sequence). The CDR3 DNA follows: TGTGCCAGCAGCCCTCGCGAGGGTGTAGGGTCTCCTGAAGCTTTCTTT. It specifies CASSPREGVGSPEAFF.

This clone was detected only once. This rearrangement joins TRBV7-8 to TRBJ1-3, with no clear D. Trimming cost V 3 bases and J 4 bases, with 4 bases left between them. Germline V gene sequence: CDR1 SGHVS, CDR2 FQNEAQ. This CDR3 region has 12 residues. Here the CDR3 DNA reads TGTGCCAGCAGCTTGGAGGGAAACACCATATATTTT. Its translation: CASSLEGNTIYF.

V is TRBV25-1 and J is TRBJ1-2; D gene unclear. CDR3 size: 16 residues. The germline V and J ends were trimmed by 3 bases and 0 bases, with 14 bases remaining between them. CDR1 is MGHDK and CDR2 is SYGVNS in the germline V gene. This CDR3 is CASSDTPGEANYGYTF. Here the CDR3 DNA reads TGTGCCAGCAGTGACACTCCAGGAGAAGCTAACTATGGCTACACCTTC.

The CDR3 here is CASSPGLAFTDTQYF. CDR3 in DNA: TGTGCCAGCAGCCCGGGACTAGCGTTCACAGATACGCAGTATTTT. The V and J genes are TRBV3-1 (or the pseudogene TRBV3-2) and TRBJ2-3, with TRBD2 identical over 10 bases. This CDR3 comprises 15 residues. Germline V gene data show CDR1 as LGHDT and CDR2 as YNNKEL (reference sequence). Unmatched junction bases numbered 3, after V lost 4 bases and J lost 2 bases.

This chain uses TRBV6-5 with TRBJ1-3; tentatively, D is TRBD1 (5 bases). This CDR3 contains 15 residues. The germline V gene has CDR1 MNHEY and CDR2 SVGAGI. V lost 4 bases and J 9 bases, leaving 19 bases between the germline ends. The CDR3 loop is CASSLGSLGQGTIYF. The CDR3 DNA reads TGTGCCAGCAGTTTAGGGTCCCTGGGGCAAGGCACCATATATTTT.

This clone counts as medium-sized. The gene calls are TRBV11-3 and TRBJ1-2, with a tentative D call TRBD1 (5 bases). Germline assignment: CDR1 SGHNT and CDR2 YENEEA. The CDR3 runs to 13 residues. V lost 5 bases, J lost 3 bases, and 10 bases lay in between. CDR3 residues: CASSLTGDYGYTF. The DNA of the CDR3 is TGTGCCAGCAGCCTAACAGGCGACTATGGCTACACCTTC.

The CDR3 bases are TGTGCCAGCAGCCAAGGAGGGCAGAACACTGAAGCTTTCTTT. It yields the protein CASSQGGQNTEAFF. V and J are TRBV4-2 and TRBJ1-1; D ambiguous. The CDR3 has 14 residues. Germline CDR1 is LGHNA and CDR2 is YNFKEQ. Trimming cost V 1 base and J 1 base, with 7 bases left between them.